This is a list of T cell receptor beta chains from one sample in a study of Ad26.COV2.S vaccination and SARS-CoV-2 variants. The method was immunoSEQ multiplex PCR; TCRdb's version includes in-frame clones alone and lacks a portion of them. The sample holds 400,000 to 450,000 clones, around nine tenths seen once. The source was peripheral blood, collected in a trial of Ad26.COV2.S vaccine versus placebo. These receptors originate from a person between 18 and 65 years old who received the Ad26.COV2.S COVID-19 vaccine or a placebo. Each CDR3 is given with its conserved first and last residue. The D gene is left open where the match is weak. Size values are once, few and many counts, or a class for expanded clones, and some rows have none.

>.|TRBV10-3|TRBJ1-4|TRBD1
TGTGCCATCAGTAGTAACAGGGGAATCGAAAAACTGTTTTTT
CAISSNRGIEKLFF
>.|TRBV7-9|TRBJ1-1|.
TGTGCCAGCAGTCGACTCCTAGAGGACACTGAAGCTTTCTTT
CASSRLLEDTEAFF
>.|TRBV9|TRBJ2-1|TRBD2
TGTGCCAGCAGCGTAGGGGACTACGGAAGCAATGAGCAGTTCTTC
CASSVGDYGSNEQFF
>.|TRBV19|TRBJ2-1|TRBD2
TGTGCCAGTAGTAGGGGTTGGACTAGCGGGAAGATAGGCAATGAGCAGTTCTTC
CASSRGWTSGKIGNEQFF
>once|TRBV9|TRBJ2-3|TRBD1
TGTGCCAGCAGCTTACGGACAGGAAACACAGATACGCAGTATTTT
CASSLRTGNTDTQYF
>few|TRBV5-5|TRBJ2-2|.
TGTGCCAGCAGCCAGTTGAGCCCCGGGGAGCTGTTTTTT
CASSQLSPGELFF
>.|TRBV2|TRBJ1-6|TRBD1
TGTGCCAGCAGTGGTGGGGGGACAGGGCATTCACCCCTCCACTTT
CASSGGGTGHSPLHF
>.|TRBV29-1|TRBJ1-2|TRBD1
TGCAGCGTCTCCTCGACCGGGACAGTCTATGGCTACACCTTC
CSVSSTGTVYGYTF
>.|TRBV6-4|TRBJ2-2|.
TGTGCCAGCAGTGCCCGCGTCGCGGGATTCACCGGGGAGCTGTTTTTT
CASSARVAGFTGELFF
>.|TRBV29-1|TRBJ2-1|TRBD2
TGCAGCGTCGGCGGGAGCTCCTACAATGAGCAGTTCTTC
CSVGGSSYNEQFF
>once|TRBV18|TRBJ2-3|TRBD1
TGTGCCAGCTCACCACTTATAGGCCAGGGGGCAAGGACAGATACGCAGTATTTT
CASSPLIGQGARTDTQYF
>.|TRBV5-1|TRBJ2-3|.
TGCGCCAGCAGCTTGGTGGGGGACCTCCCTAGCACAGATACGCAGTATTTT
CASSLVGDLPSTDTQYF
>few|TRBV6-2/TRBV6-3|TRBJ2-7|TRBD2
TGTGCCAGCAGTTACCCAACTAGCGGGAGCTCCTACGAGCAGTACTTC
CASSYPTSGSSYEQYF
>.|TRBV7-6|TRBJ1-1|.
TGTGCCAGCAGCGCCTTTCAGGGAACTGAAGCTTTCTTT
CASSAFQGTEAFF
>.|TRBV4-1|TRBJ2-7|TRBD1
TGCGCCAGCAGCCAATTTTCTGGACAGGACATCTCCTACGAGCAGTACTTC
CASSQFSGQDISYEQYF
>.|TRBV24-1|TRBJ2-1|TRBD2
TGTGCCACCAGTGATCGTTATAGCGGGGAACCTTACAATGAGCAGTTCTTC
CATSDRYSGEPYNEQFF
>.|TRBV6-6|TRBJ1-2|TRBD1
TGTGCCAGCAGTTACTCAGGGGGCACTGGCTACACCTTC
CASSYSGGTGYTF
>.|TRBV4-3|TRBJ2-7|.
TGCGCCAGCAGCCAAGATTTTGGGGGGACCTACGAGCAGTACTTC
CASSQDFGGTYEQYF
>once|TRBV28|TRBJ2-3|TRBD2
TGTGCCAGCAGTGTTAGCGGGAGGTCCACAGATACGCAGTATTTT
CASSVSGRSTDTQYF
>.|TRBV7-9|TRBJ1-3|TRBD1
TGTGCCAGCAGGTTAAGGGGGCACGATGCGAGTAACGTGGACACCATATATTTT
CASRLRGHDASNVDTIYF
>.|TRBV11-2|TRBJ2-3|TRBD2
TGTGCCAGCAGCCCTGCGGGGGGAGATACGCAGTATTTT
CASSPAGGDTQYF
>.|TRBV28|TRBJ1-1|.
TGTGCCAGCAGAATCAACACTGAAGCTTTCTTT
CASRINTEAFF
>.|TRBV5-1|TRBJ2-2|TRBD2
TGCGCCAGCAGCCGCGGGGGAAACACCGGGGAGCTGTTTTTT
CASSRGGNTGELFF
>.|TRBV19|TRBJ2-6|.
TGTGCCAGTAGTAAGGGCTGGAGGCACCGCACTGGGGCCAACGTCCTGACTTTC
CASSKGWRHRTGANVLTF
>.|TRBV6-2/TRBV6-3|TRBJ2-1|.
TGTGCCAGCAGCCTGGGACCTTACAATGAGCAGTTCTTC
CASSLGPYNEQFF
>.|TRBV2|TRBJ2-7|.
TGTGCCAGCAGGGTCGGCTACTACGAGCAGTACTTC
CASRVGYYEQYF
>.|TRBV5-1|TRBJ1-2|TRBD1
TGCGCCAGTTCCTCGGGGACAGGGATTTCCTTTACCTTC
CASSSGTGISFTF
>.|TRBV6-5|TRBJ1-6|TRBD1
TGTGCCAGCAGTAAACCTGGACAGGGAGTAACCCTCCACTTT
CASSKPGQGVTLHF
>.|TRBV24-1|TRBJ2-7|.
TGTGCCACCAGTGCAGGGGTGGACTACGAGCAGTACTTC
CATSAGVDYEQYF
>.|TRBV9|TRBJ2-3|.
TGTGCCAGCAGCGTAGTTGGCGGAAGCACAGATACGCAGTATTTT
CASSVVGGSTDTQYF
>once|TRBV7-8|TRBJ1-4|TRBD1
TGTGCCAGCAGTCCGGGACAGTTAAAACTGTTTTTT
CASSPGQLKLFF
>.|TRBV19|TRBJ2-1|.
TGTGCCAGTAGAGACCCCTGGTTTCAGCAGTTCTTC
CASRDPWFQQFF
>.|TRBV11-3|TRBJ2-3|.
TGTGCCAGCAGCCTCGAGGGGCGCATCACAGATACGCAGTATTTT
CASSLEGRITDTQYF
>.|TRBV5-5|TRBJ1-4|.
TGTGCCAGCAGCTTGATTGAAAGTGAAAAACTGTTTTTT
CASSLIESEKLFF
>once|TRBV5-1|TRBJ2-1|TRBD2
TGCGCCAGCAGCTTGATAGCGGGAGCCTACAATGAGCAGTTCTTC
CASSLIAGAYNEQFF
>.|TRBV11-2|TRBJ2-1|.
TGTGCCAGCAGCCTAGGAGCCTACAATGAGCAGTTCTTC
CASSLGAYNEQFF
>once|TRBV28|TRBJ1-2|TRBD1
TGTGCCAGCAGTTCCGGACAGGGGACGGGCTACACCTTC
CASSSGQGTGYTF
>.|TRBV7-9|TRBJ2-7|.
TGTGCCAGCAGCCCCACTAGTCAAATGGTACACGAGCAGTACTTC
CASSPTSQMVHEQYF